This T cell receptor (beta chain) was captured by sequencing in a study of cytomegalovirus exposure and HLA in healthy donors. The PCR made use of 60 Vbeta and 13 Jbeta primers. Some clones are missing from TCRdb's copy, which holds only in-frame ones; the method was immunoSEQ multiplex PCR. The sample shows about 120,000 clones, over 6.5% of them seen only once. Study-level points and caveats: Most CMV-associated TCR beta chains were later found to appear HLA-restricted. In an earlier analysis, most TCR beta V segments were productive about 87% or about 30% of the time. Most TCRs appeared rarely, but some public TCRs recurred in many donors.

Notes on this clone: Its antigen is undetermined.

Per the germline V gene, CDR1 is SEHNR and CDR2 is FQNEAQ (reference sequence). The CDR3 spans 15 residues. Trimming cost V 6 bases and J 0 bases, with 9 bases left between them. Sequences were obtained from PBMCs. This rearrangement joins TRBV7-9 to TRBJ1-6; D gene ambiguous. The receptor was derived from a woman aged 40 to 55 in good health and CMV-seropositive. The CDR3, as DNA: TGTGCCAGCAGTGACAATTTCTCCTATAATTCACCCCTCCACTTT. Translating gives CASSDNFSYNSPLHF.